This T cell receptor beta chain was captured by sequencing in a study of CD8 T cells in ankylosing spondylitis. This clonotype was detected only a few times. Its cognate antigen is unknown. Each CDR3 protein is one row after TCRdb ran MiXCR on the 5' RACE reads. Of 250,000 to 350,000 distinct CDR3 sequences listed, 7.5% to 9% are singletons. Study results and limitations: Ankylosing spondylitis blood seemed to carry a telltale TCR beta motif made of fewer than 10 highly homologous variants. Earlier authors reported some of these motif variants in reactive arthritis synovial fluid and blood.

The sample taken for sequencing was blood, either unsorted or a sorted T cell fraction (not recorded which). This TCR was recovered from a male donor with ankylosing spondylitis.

CDR3 in amino acids: CASSLGVERGETQYF. In DNA form, the CDR3 reads TGTGCCAGCAGCTTGGGGGTCGAACGGGGAGAGACCCAGTACTTC. This chain links TRBV7-3 with TRBJ2-5; perhaps D is TRBD1 or TRBD2 (5 bases each). The CDR3 consists of 15 residues. The V end was cut by 3 bases, the J end by 4 bases, with 15 bases between. Germline V gene lookup returns CDR1 SGHTA and CDR2 FQGTGA.